The 30 T cell receptor beta chains below all came from one sample that was sequenced in a study of technical replicates of blood from a handful of donors. Repertoires were generated with immunoSEQ multiplex PCR, while TCRdb's copy carries only in-frame clones and drops some. The sample comprises around 68,000 clones, 91% of which are singletons, and under 0.45% rests with the top ten. The specimen sequenced was T cells isolated from PBMCs. The source of these receptors is a human donor in good health. Some clones in this sample may be carry-over from other donors' samples.

The rearrangement uses TRBV28 and TRBJ2-7, with a possible D match to TRBD2 (6 bases). Trimming removed 2 bases from V and 4 bases from J, with 15 bases in between. Germline assignment: CDR1 MDHEN and CDR2 SYDVKM. The CDR3 extends over 15 amino acids. The CDR3 DNA reads TGTGCCAGCAGTTTAAGAGGGACTGACTTTTACGAGCAGTACTTC. This codes for CASSLRGTDFYEQYF.

The gene calls are TRBV6-1 and TRBJ1-1; weak D call: TRBD1 (5 bases). Germline V gene sequence: CDR1 MNHNS, CDR2 SASEGT. Between the trimmed V and J ends, which lost 3 bases and 7 bases, there was a span of 12 bases. CDR3 length: 13 residues. The CDR3 loop reads CASSDPQRGEAFF. In nucleotides, the CDR3 is TGTGCCAGCAGTGACCCCCAAAGGGGTGAAGCTTTCTTT.

With regard to this clone: At the DNA level, this CDR3 is encoded by other sequences in the same sample as well. V gene TRBV2 combines with J gene TRBJ2-5; perhaps TRBD2 as D (6 bases). The germline V gene encodes CDR1 SNHLY and CDR2 FYNNEI. The CDR3 is 12 amino acids. V lost 6 bases and J 4 bases, leaving 9 bases between the germline ends. CDR3 in amino acids: CASRKGGETQYF. CDR3 nucleotide sequence: TGTGCCAGCAGGAAGGGAGGAGAGACCCAGTACTTC.

The chain recombines TRBV7-6 with TRBJ1-1; D is unresolved. This CDR3 comprises 16 residues. V was cut by 7 bases and J by 0 bases, with 18 bases left in between. CDR1 is SGHVS, CDR2 FNYEAQ, per germline. The CDR3 DNA is TGTGCCAGCAACAGCGGAGACCCTCTACTGAACACTGAAGCTTTCTTT. Translation gives CASNSGDPLLNTEAFF.

The gene calls are TRBV6-5 and TRBJ2-7; 7 nucleotides align to TRBD2. V lost 4 bases to trimming and J lost 3 bases; unmatched junction nucleotides: 6. Germline V CDR1 and CDR2: MNHEY, SVGAGI. The CDR3 sequence is 14 residues long. The chain's CDR3 is CASSSWGGVYEQYF. The CDR3 DNA reads TGTGCCAGCAGTTCATGGGGGGGGGTCTACGAGCAGTACTTC.

The chain employs TRBV5-1 and TRBJ2-3; TRBD2 matches 7 bases. V trimming: 3 bases; J trimming: 1 base; junction bases outside the gene matches: 5. Germline V gene lookup returns CDR1 SGHRS and CDR2 YFSETQ. The CDR3 runs 15 residues. CDR3 protein: CASSWWGGRTDTQYF. DNA for the CDR3: TGCGCCAGCAGCTGGTGGGGGGGACGCACAGATACGCAGTATTTT.

The V gene is TRBV10-3, the J gene TRBJ1-2; maybe TRBD1 (6 bases). The germline V gene has CDR1 ENHRY and CDR2 SYGVKD. V lost 1 base and J 8 bases, leaving 14 bases between the germline ends. The CDR3 consists of 14 residues. The CDR3 nucleotides read TGTGCCATCAGTGAGTTGAACAGGGTAGACGGCTACACCTTC. Amino acids: CAISELNRVDGYTF.

This chain uses TRBV18 with TRBJ2-3, with 8 nucleotides matching TRBD2. The CDR3 loop spans 19 amino acids. The V segment lost 6 bases and the J segment 3 bases; nucleotides outside the gene matches: 20. Germline CDR1 KGHSH, CDR2 LQKENI. CDR3: CASSPTSGRGWSVTDTQYF. Here the CDR3 DNA reads TGTGCCAGCTCCCCAACGTCCGGGAGGGGTTGGAGTGTTACAGATACGCAGTATTTT.

The chain recombines TRBV9 with TRBJ2-7, with D unclear. Germline V CDR1 and CDR2: SGDLS, YYNGEE. Trimming shortened V by 1 base and J by 1 base, and 9 bases separated the two germline ends. This CDR3 has 14 amino acids. CDR3 nucleotide sequence: TGTGCCAGCAGCGTACTAGAGGAATCCTACGAGCAGTACTTC. This codes for CASSVLEESYEQYF.

The gene calls are TRBV10-2 and TRBJ1-3; 7 nucleotides align to TRBD1. This CDR3 contains 14 residues. Germline CDR1 and CDR2: WSHSY and SAAADI. Unmatched junction bases numbered 6, after V lost 8 bases and J lost 2 bases. The CDR3 region is CASFQGDAGNTIYF. The CDR3 DNA reads TGCGCCAGCTTTCAGGGGGACGCTGGAAACACCATATATTTT.

CDR3 sequence (DNA): TGTGCCAGCAGCGAGGACCCTGGTGAGGGTACGCAGTATTTT. Translating gives CASSEDPGEGTQYF. The rearrangement joins TRBV7-9 to TRBJ2-3; TRBD2 is a possible D gene (5 bases). The CDR3 runs to 14 residues. V shed 5 bases and J shed 8 bases, with 17 bases lying between them. The germline gives CDR1 SEHNR, CDR2 FQNEAQ (reference sequence).

The genes are TRBV19 and TRBJ1-2; no clear D. The CDR3 sequence is 14 residues long. Per the germline V gene, CDR1 is LNHDA and CDR2 is SQIVND (reference sequence). Trimming took 5 bases from V and 5 from J, leaving 15 bases between them. Here the CDR3 reads CASSGPPERYGYTF. Written as DNA, the CDR3 is TGTGCCAGTAGTGGCCCCCCTGAGAGGTATGGCTACACCTTC.

The V gene is TRBV4-1, the J gene TRBJ1-4; no firm D call. This CDR3 spans 12 amino acids. V gave up 6 bases and J gave up 8 bases, with 10 bases separating them. Germline CDR1 reads MGHRA; CDR2 reads YSYEKL. DNA for the CDR3: TGCGCCAGCAGGGGAGTGGGGGAAAAACTGTTTTTT. Translation gives CASRGVGEKLFF.

This chain connects TRBV6-1 to TRBJ1-2; D uncertain. The V gene lost 3 bases and the J gene lost 4 bases, with 15 bases spanning the gap. CDR1 and CDR2 from the germline V gene are MNHNS and SASEGT. This CDR3 comprises 15 residues. The CDR3 protein is CASSDGGGSFYGYTF. The DNA for the CDR3 is TGTGCCAGCAGTGATGGCGGAGGATCTTTCTATGGCTACACCTTC.

The chain uses TRBV7-9 and TRBJ1-1; D is unresolved. The CDR3 runs to 13 residues. Trimming removed 5 bases from V and 2 bases from J, with 9 bases in between. Germline CDR1 SEHNR, CDR2 FQNEAQ (reference sequence). The CDR3 nucleotides read TGTGCCAGCAGCCAGGAAGTTAACACTGAAGCTTTCTTT. As protein: CASSQEVNTEAFF.

The V and J genes are TRBV5-4 and TRBJ1-6; D gene unclear. This CDR3 comprises 14 residues. V was clipped by 2 bases and J by 10 bases, with 13 bases between them. Per germline, CDR1 SGHNT and CDR2 YYREEE (reference sequence). The CDR3 coding sequence is TGTGCCAGCAGCTTCGTTGATCAGAACTCACCCCTCCACTTT. This encodes CASSFVDQNSPLHF.

This sequence joins TRBV5-6 and TRBJ1-2; a possible D gene is TRBD1 (6 bases). CDR1 is SGHDT and CDR2 is YYEEEE in the germline V gene. This CDR3 is 14 amino acids long. Trimming left V 2 bases short and J 4 bases short, with 12 bases between. The DNA of the CDR3 is TGTGCCAGCAGCTTTCAGGGGACCCCCTATGGCTACACCTTC. Translation: CASSFQGTPYGYTF.

This chain connects TRBV6-5 to TRBJ2-7; TRBD2 might be the D (5 bases). Germline CDR1 and CDR2: MNHEY and SVGAGI. The germline V and J ends were trimmed by 10 bases and 0 bases, with 10 bases remaining between them. The CDR3 contains 12 residues. The CDR3 DNA follows: TGTGCCACCTCGGGGAGCTCCTACGAGCAGTACTTC. Translation gives CATSGSSYEQYF.

This clone is a singleton in its sample. J is TRBJ1-1 and V is TRBV15; D is unclear. CDR1 is LNHNV and CDR2 is YYDKDF in the germline V gene (reference sequence). V was clipped by 1 base and J by 6 bases, with 15 bases between them. This CDR3 has 15 residues. CDR3 bases: TGTGCCACCAGCAGAGTTGTGGTTGTAGTGGCTGAAGCTTTCTTT. The encoded protein is CATSRVVVVVAEAFF. Together with reference TRBV15 and TRBJ1-1, the CDR3 gives the full variable domain: DAMVIQNPRYQVTQFGKPVTLSCSQTLNHNVMYWYQQKSSQAPKLLFHYYDKDFNNEADTPDNFQSRRPNTSFCFLDIRSPGLGDTAMYLCATSRVVVVVAEAFFGQGTRLTVV.

The gene calls are TRBV30 and TRBJ2-2, with D unclear. V dropped 0 bases and J dropped 6 bases, with 11 bases sitting between them. The CDR3 covers 14 residues. The germline V gene encodes CDR1 GTSNPN and CDR2 SVGIG (reference sequence). CDR3 sequence: CAWSVPGRAGELFF. DNA for the CDR3: TGTGCCTGGAGTGTCCCCGGTCGAGCCGGGGAGCTGTTTTTT.

The chain couples TRBV2 to TRBJ2-7; D is possibly TRBD1 (6 bases). Looked up from germline, CDR1 is SNHLY and CDR2 is FYNNEI. The V end was cut by 0 bases, the J end by 6 bases, with 9 bases between. The CDR3 extends over 13 amino acids. The chain's CDR3 is CASSEAQGSEQYF. CDR3 nucleotide sequence: TGTGCCAGCAGTGAAGCTCAGGGGTCCGAGCAGTACTTC. Full variable domain (remainder filled in from reference TRBV2 and TRBJ2-7): EPEVTQTPSHQVTQMGQEVILRCVPISNHLYFYWYRQILGQKVEFLVSFYNNEISEKSEIFDDQFSVERPDGSNFTLKIRSTKLEDSAMYFCASSEAQGSEQYFGPGTRLTVT.

The chain recombines TRBV9 with TRBJ2-7; perhaps TRBD1 as D (5 bases). V lost 3 bases and J 3 bases, leaving 7 bases between the germline ends. CDR3 length: 12 amino acids. CDR1 and CDR2 from the germline V gene are SGDLS and YYNGEE. CDR3 sequence reads: CASSGTGYEQYF. CDR3 DNA: TGTGCCAGCAGCGGAACAGGCTACGAGCAGTACTTC.

The chain couples TRBV7-3 to TRBJ2-5, with TRBD1 identical over 8 bases. This CDR3 has 13 residues. V lost 4 bases, J lost 7 bases, and 5 bases stayed unmatched. Per germline, CDR1 SGHTA and CDR2 FQGTGA. The CDR3 spells CASSSDRDGTQYF. CDR3 nucleotide sequence: TGTGCCAGCAGCTCGGACAGGGACGGGACCCAGTACTTC.

The V call is TRBV29-1, the J call TRBJ2-1; 7 bases line up with TRBD2. Trimming at V came to 1 base and at J to 4 bases, leaving 1 base not matched to a gene. CDR3 length: 13 residues. Germline CDR1 SQVTM, CDR2 ANQGSEA. This CDR3 reads CSVEVAGYNEQFF. Here the CDR3 DNA reads TGCAGCGTTGAAGTAGCGGGTTACAATGAGCAGTTCTTC.

The chain combines TRBV5-1 with TRBJ1-1, with D possibly matching TRBD1 (5 bases). Germline V gene sequence: CDR1 SGHRS, CDR2 YFSETQ. The length of the CDR3 is 14 residues. The germline V and J ends were trimmed by 4 bases and 0 bases, with 10 bases remaining between them. DNA for the CDR3: TGCGCCAGCAGCGCGGGACGGTTGAACACTGAAGCTTTCTTT. Encoded protein: CASSAGRLNTEAFF. Full variable domain (outside the CDR3, taken from reference TRBV5-1 and TRBJ1-1): KAGVTQTPRYLIKTRGQQVTLSCSPISGHRSVSWYQQTPGQGLQFLFEYFSETQRNKGNFPGRFSGRQFSNSRSEMNVSTLELGDSALYLCASSAGRLNTEAFFGQGTRLTVV.

V and J are TRBV6-5 and TRBJ1-2, with TRBD1 matching over 10 bases. Unmatched junction bases numbered 9, after V lost 6 bases and J lost 5 bases. Looked up from germline, CDR1 is MNHEY and CDR2 is SVGAGI. The CDR3 sequence is 15 residues long. Here the CDR3 reads CASRELGQGNYGYTF. CDR3 DNA sequence: TGTGCCAGCAGAGAACTGGGACAGGGGAATTATGGCTACACCTTC.

This clone came up a few times. This rearrangement joins TRBV29-1 to TRBJ2-5; D uncertain. Germline values: CDR1 SQVTM, CDR2 ANQGSEA. This CDR3 comprises 13 residues. The V gene lost 4 bases and the J gene lost 5 bases, with 14 bases spanning the gap. CDR3 protein: CSVVTRGGETQYF. The CDR3 DNA sequence: TGCAGCGTTGTAACCAGAGGTGGGGAGACCCAGTACTTC.

CDR3 in DNA: TGTGCCGCTAGGCGGGGGGCGTACGAGCAGTACTTC. It translates to CAARRGAYEQYF. This chain uses TRBV10-3 with TRBJ2-7; 8 nucleotides match TRBD2. The length of the CDR3 is 12 residues. V shed 11 bases, J shed 4 bases, and the junction held 7 bases outside the gene matches. CDR1 and CDR2 from the germline V gene are ENHRY and SYGVKD.

The chain recombines TRBV13 with TRBJ1-5; D call uncertain. This CDR3 is 13 amino acids long. The V end was cut by 2 bases, the J end by 2 bases, with 4 bases between. CDR1 is PRHDT, CDR2 FYEKMQ, per germline (reference sequence). This CDR3 is CASSLQGNQPQHF. CDR3 in DNA: TGTGCCAGCAGCTTACAGGGCAATCAGCCCCAGCATTTT.

This clone was detected a few times. The chain links TRBV4-1 to TRBJ1-1; D remains unclear. Germline CDR1 and CDR2: MGHRA and YSYEKL. Trimming cost V 7 bases and J 1 base, with 10 bases left between them. The CDR3 runs to 13 residues. The CDR3 DNA reads TGCGCCAGCACCCTAGGCCGGAACACTGAAGCTTTCTTT. Protein product: CASTLGRNTEAFF.